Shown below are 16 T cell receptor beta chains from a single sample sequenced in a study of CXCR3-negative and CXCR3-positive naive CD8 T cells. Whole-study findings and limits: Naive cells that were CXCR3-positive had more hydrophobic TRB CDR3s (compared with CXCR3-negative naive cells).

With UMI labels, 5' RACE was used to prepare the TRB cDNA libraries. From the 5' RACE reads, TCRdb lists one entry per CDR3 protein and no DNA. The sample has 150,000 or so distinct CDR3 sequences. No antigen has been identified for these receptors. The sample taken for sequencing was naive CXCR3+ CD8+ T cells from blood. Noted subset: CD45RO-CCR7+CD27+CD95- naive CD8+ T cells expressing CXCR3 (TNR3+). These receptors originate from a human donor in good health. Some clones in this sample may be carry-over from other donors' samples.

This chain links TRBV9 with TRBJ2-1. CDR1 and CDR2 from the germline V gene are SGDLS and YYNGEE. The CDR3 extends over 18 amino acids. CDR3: CASSVVIDGRSSYNEQFF.

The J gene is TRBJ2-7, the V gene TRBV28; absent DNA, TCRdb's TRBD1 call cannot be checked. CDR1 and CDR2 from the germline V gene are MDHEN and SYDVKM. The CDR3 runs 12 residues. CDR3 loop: CASDTGFYEQYF.

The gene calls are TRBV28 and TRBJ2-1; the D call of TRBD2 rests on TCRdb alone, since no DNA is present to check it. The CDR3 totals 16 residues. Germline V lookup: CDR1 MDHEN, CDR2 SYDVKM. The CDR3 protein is CASSSSSGGAGNEQFF.

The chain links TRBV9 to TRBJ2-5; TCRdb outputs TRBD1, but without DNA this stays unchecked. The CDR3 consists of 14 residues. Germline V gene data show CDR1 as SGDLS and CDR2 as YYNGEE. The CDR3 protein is CASSVGQSEETQYF.

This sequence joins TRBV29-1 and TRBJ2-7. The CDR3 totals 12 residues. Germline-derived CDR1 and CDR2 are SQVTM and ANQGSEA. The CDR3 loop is CSATGGPYEQYF.

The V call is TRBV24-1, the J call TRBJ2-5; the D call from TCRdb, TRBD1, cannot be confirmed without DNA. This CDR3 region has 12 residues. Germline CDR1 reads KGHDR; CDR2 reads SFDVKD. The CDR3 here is CATSDPGETQYF.

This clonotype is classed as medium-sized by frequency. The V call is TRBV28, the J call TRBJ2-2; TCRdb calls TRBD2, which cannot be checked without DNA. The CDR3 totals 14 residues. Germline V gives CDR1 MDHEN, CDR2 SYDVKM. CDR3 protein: CASSYTSASGELFF.

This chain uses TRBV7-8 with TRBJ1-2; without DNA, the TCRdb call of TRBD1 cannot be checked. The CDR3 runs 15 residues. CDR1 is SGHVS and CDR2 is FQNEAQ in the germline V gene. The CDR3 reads CASRRTGQGTYGYAF.

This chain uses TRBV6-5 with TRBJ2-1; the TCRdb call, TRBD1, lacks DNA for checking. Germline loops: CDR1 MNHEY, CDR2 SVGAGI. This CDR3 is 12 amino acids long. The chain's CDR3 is CASSYGANEQFF.

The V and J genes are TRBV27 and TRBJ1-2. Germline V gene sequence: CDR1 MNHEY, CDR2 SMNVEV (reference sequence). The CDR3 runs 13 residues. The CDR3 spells CASSLSSGHGYTF.

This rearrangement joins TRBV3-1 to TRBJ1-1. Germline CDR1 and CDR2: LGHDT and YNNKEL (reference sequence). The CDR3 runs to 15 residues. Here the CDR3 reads CASSQVGWGGTEAFF.

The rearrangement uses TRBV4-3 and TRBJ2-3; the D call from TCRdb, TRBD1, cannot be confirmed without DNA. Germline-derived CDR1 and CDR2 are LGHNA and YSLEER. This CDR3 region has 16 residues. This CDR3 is CASSQERKGSTDTQYF.

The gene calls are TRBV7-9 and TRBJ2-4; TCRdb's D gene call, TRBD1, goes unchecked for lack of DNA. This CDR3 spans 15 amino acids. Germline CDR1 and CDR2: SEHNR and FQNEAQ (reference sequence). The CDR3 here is CASSLQTGYRDIQYF.

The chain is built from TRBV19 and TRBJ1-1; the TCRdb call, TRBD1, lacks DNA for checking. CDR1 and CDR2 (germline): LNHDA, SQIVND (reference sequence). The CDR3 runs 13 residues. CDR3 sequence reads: CASSRTENTEAFF.

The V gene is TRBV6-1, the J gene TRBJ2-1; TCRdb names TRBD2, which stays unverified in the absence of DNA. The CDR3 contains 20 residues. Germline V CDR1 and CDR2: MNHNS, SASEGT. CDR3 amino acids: CASSEYPLAGAQAVHNEQFF.

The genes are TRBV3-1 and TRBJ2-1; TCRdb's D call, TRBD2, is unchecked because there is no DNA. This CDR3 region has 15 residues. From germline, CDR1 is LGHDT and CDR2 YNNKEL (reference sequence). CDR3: CASSLGTSGGNEQFF.